This is a list of T cell receptor beta chains from one sample in a study of radiotherapy plus CTLA-4 blockade in lung cancer. Sequencing was performed with immunoSEQ multiplex PCR; in TCRdb, only in-frame clones are kept and a portion is missing. The sample lists about 32,000 clones, approximately 78% occurring once. The sample in question was peripheral blood, obtained from a patient treated with radiotherapy plus ipilimumab. These receptors originate from a human donor with non-small cell lung cancer that progressed on radiotherapy plus ipilimumab. Each CDR3 is given with its conserved first and last residue. A D gene is named only where the DNA matches it firmly. A row's size may be missing; if present it is once, few, many or a size class.

cdr3_aa cdr3_nt j_call v_call d_call clone_size
CASSTSDRGNTEAFF TGTGCCAGTAGTACAAGTGACAGGGGGAACACTGAAGCTTTCTTT TRBJ1-1 TRBV19 TRBD1 -
CASSAGSNNQPQHF TGTGCCAGTAGTGCCGGTTCCAACAATCAGCCCCAGCATTTT TRBJ1-5 TRBV19 - -
CASSSGQTQETQYF TGCGCCAGCAGCTCGGGACAGACCCAAGAGACCCAGTACTTC TRBJ2-5 TRBV5-1 TRBD1 few
CASSPPPGKAGYQPQHF TGTGCCAGCAGCCCACCCCCGGGGAAGGCCGGGTATCAGCCCCAGCATTTT TRBJ1-5 TRBV7-2 - few
CASSSHRDRSIKDQPQHF TGTGCCAGTAGTTCCCATCGGGACAGGTCAATCAAGGATCAGCCCCAGCATTTT TRBJ1-5 TRBV19 TRBD1 -
CVSRGQRFAEQFF TGTGTCAGCAGGGGACAGAGGTTTGCCGAGCAGTTCTTC TRBJ2-1 TRBV6-5 TRBD1 -
CASSQVSAQHEKLFF TGCGCCAGCAGCCAAGTGTCAGCACAGCATGAAAAACTGTTTTTT TRBJ1-4 TRBV4-1 - -
CASNLGPEEGAREQYF TGTGCCAGCAACCTGGGGCCCGAGGAGGGGGCGCGGGAGCAGTACTTC TRBJ2-7 TRBV5-4 - -
CASSVGQANYEQYF TGTGCCAGCAGCGTAGGGCAGGCCAACTACGAGCAGTACTTC TRBJ2-7 TRBV9 - -
CASITKPGHTQVNTEAFF TGTGCCAGCATCACAAAACCAGGACATACGCAGGTGAACACTGAAGCTTTCTTT TRBJ1-1 TRBV21-1 - -
CASSYFGTGSGYTF TGTGCCAGCAGTTATTTCGGGACAGGTAGTGGCTACACCTTC TRBJ1-2 TRBV6-6 TRBD1 -
CASSRQTGTDTQYF TGTGCCAGCAGCCGCCAGACAGGAACAGATACGCAGTATTTT TRBJ2-3 TRBV5-6 - -
CASGLRAQPQHF TGTGCCAGCGGTCTCAGGGCTCAGCCCCAGCATTTT TRBJ1-5 TRBV28 - -
CASSTGQQETQYF TGTGCCAGCAGCACCGGACAGCAAGAGACCCAGTACTTC TRBJ2-5 TRBV28 - -
CASTHRGGPAETQYF TGTGCCAGCACCCACCGAGGGGGCCCCGCGGAGACCCAGTACTTC TRBJ2-5 TRBV2 TRBD1 -
CASSVATMLAGTNTGELFF TGTGCCAGCAGCGTAGCTACTATGCTAGCGGGGACGAACACCGGGGAGCTGTTTTTT TRBJ2-2 TRBV9 TRBD2 -
CASIQTVVGLNYGYTF TGTGCCAGCATCCAGACAGTCGTAGGGCTCAACTATGGCTACACCTTC TRBJ1-2 TRBV6-6 - -
CSVALQGQGSTEAFF TGCAGCGTTGCCCTCCAAGGACAGGGAAGTACTGAAGCTTTCTTT TRBJ1-1 TRBV29-1 TRBD1 -
CASSDRGGYNEQFF TGTGCCAGCAGTGATAGGGGAGGCTACAATGAGCAGTTCTTC TRBJ2-1 TRBV2 - few